This TCR beta chain was documented in a study of T cells in Graves' hyperthyroidism and ophthalmopathy. TCR beta CDR3 region amplification was performed from RNA transcripts. A first-round RT-PCR of the TCR CDR3 used the HTBI primer set. TCRdb analysed the multiplex PCR reads with MiXCR anew, one entry per CDR3 protein. The sample includes hundreds of thousands of distinct CDR3 sequences, 15% to 20% seen only once; the top ten take 3.8%. This clonotype was seen many times. Its matching antigen is unknown. The hyperthyroidism patients had all been newly diagnosed, and their disease duration was under 2 months. Their ages ranged from 18 to 65 years. The CDR3 length is 19 residues. Per the germline V gene, CDR1 is MDHEN and CDR2 is SYDVKM. The V and J ends lost 3 bases and 0 bases, in that order; junction bases with no gene match: 11. Study results and caveats: Blood shared most expanded thyroid clonotypes above 0.001. Ophthalmopathy was identified by the model a median about 6.4 months ahead of onset. A model using 13 V-J features told ophthalmopathy apart from stable hyperthyroidism.

The TCR comes from a woman aged 25 to 39 with Graves' hyperthyroidism. Sequences were obtained from blood. The chain uses TRBV28 and TRBJ2-1; 10 nucleotides line up with TRBD2. In DNA form, the CDR3 reads TGTGCCAGCAGTTTGGAACTAGCGGGGACCACAAGCTCCTACAATGAGCAGTTCTTC. This translates into CASSLELAGTTSSYNEQFF. The whole variable domain, remainder taken from reference TRBV28 and TRBJ2-1, is DVKVTQSSRYLVKRTGEKVFLECVQDMDHENMFWYRQDPGLGLRLIYFSYDVKMKEKGDIPEGYSVSREKKERFSLILESASTNQTSMYLCASSLELAGTTSSYNEQFFGPGTRLTVL.